These 9 T cell receptor beta chains share one sample of origin, sequenced in a study of somatic mutations in cytotoxic T cells in rheumatoid arthritis. The table came from immunoSEQ multiplex PCR; TCRdb's copy has only in-frame clones and leaves some out. The sample holds more than 15,000 clones, 85% seen once. The sample taken for sequencing was CD8+ T cells sorted from blood. These receptors were taken from a woman aged 40 to 50 with rheumatoid arthritis.

This chain uses TRBV19 with TRBJ1-1, with D hard to call. This CDR3 has 18 amino acids. The germline V and J ends were trimmed by 4 bases and 0 bases, with 21 bases remaining between them. Germline V gene data show CDR1 as LNHDA and CDR2 as SQIVND (reference sequence). The CDR3: CASSNPWAADDMNTEAFF. CDR3 DNA: TGTGCCAGTAGTAACCCCTGGGCCGCAGATGACATGAACACTGAAGCTTTCTTT. Full variable domain (rest looked up from reference TRBV19 and TRBJ1-1): DGGITQSPKYLFRKEGQNVTLSCEQNLNHDAMYWYRQDPGQGLRLIYYSQIVNDFQKGDIAEGYSVSREKKESFPLTVTSAQKNPTAFYLCASSNPWAADDMNTEAFFGQGTRLTVV.

The rearrangement links TRBV4-1 to TRBJ2-2; possible D gene TRBD1, 5 bases. CDR3 length: 15 amino acids. V gave up 3 bases and J gave up 0 bases, with 8 bases separating them. CDR1 and CDR2 (germline): MGHRA, YSYEKL. CDR3 sequence reads: CASSHGQANTGELFF. The CDR3 DNA sequence: TGCGCCAGCAGCCACGGACAAGCGAACACCGGGGAGCTGTTTTTT.

The chain uses TRBV6-5 and TRBJ2-1; the match to TRBD2 covers 11 bases. The germline gives CDR1 MNHEY, CDR2 SVGAGI. The CDR3 is 16 residues long. After removal of 0 bases from V and 8 bases from J, the junction contained 6 bases not matched to a gene. The CDR3 coding sequence is TGTGCCAGCAGTTACTCCTTAGCGGGGGGGCCGGATGAGCAGTTCTTC. Encoded protein: CASSYSLAGGPDEQFF.

The CDR3 region is CASSSSSGANTGELFF. Here the CDR3 DNA reads TGTGCCAGCAGTTCCAGCTCCGGGGCGAACACCGGGGAGCTGTTTTTT. The chain combines TRBV6-5 with TRBJ2-2; D possibly corresponds to TRBD2 (5 bases). This CDR3 spans 16 amino acids. Trimming took 4 bases from V and 0 from J, leaving 12 bases between them. CDR1 and CDR2 (germline): MNHEY, SVGAGI.

The V gene is TRBV9, the J gene TRBJ2-5, with 9 nucleotides matching TRBD2. This CDR3 region has 15 residues. V shed 6 bases and J 5 bases; nucleotides not matched to a gene: 11. Per germline, CDR1 SGDLS and CDR2 YYNGEE. This CDR3 reads CASTSSGGGAETQYF. The CDR3 DNA follows: TGTGCCAGCACCTCCTCCGGCGGGGGGGCGGAGACCCAGTACTTC. Looking up the rest from reference TRBV9 and TRBJ2-5 gives the full variable domain: DSGVTQTPKHLITATGQRVTLRCSPRSGDLSVYWYQQSLDQGLQFLIQYYNGEERAKGNILERFSAQQFPDLHSELNLSSLELGDSALYFCASTSSGGGAETQYFGPGTRLLVL.

This clone was seen more than once but under ten times. The chain has TRBV2 and TRBJ2-7; D possibly corresponds to TRBD1 (7 bases). The V and J ends lost 10 bases and 2 bases respectively, with 18 bases between them. The V gene's germline CDR1 is SNHLY and CDR2 FYNNEI. The CDR3 is 14 residues long. CDR3 nucleotide sequence: TGTGCCACCAAAGGGGACAGCGGGCCCTACGAGCAGTACTTC. As protein: CATKGDSGPYEQYF.

The chain is built from TRBV14 and TRBJ2-7, with 9 bases aligning to TRBD1. CDR1 SGHDN and CDR2 FVKESK come from the germline V gene. V gave up 4 bases and J gave up 5 bases; unmatched junction bases: 18. The CDR3 is 18 residues long. CDR3 region: CASSPTRTGEKFFHEQYF. In nucleotides, the CDR3 is TGTGCCAGCAGCCCCACTAGGACAGGGGAGAAATTCTTCCACGAGCAGTACTTC.

J is TRBJ2-5 and V is TRBV5-8; 10 bases align to TRBD1. The DNA end is a closer match to TRBJ2-7, so the J assignment may be wrong. The CDR3 covers 15 residues. Per the germline V gene, CDR1 is SGHTS and CDR2 is YDEGEE. As DNA, the CDR3 is TGTGCCAGCAGCTTGGGTGGACAGGGGGCCTACGAGCAGTACTTC. This sequence encodes CASSLGGQGAYEQYF.

The chain is built from TRBV25-1 and TRBJ2-3, with a weak D call TRBD2 (5 bases). V dropped 4 bases and J dropped 3 bases, with 11 bases sitting between them. CDR1 is MGHDK, CDR2 SYGVNS, per germline. This CDR3 has 14 residues. DNA of the CDR3: TGTGCCAGCAGTGTAGGAGCGGTTACAGATACGCAGTATTTT. Translating it yields CASSVGAVTDTQYF.